This T cell receptor beta chain was sequenced in a study of blood T cell repertoires in COVID-19. About the research overall: Italy, Spain and the United States were the sources of the convalescent and acute COVID-19 samples. The analysed material was cDNA or gDNA that came from T cells, B-cell-depleted T cells, or PBMCs.

CDR3 length equals 16 residues. The V gene end was trimmed by 1 base and the J gene end by 5 bases; junction bases not matched to a gene: 7. In germline, CDR1 is SGHRS, CDR2 YFSETQ. Per the authors' pipeline: The assay estimated nucleated cells by amplifying reference gene primers. TCRdb's copy holds only in-frame clones and misses some; the assay was immunoSEQ multiplex PCR. From that table come the V and J calls and clone size; the DNA was used to work out D and trimming. The sample includes about 100,000 clones, more than 90% of them seen just once. The table lists this clone with a count of one. The rearrangement uses TRBV5-1 and TRBJ2-7; 12 bases agree with TRBD2. The sample consisted of peripheral blood. This TCR was sampled from a man between 18 and 29 years old with acute or convalescent COVID-19. CDR3 in amino acids: CASSLPLTSGRDEQYF. The CDR3 nucleotides are TGCGCCAGCAGCTTGCCCCTGACTAGCGGGAGAGACGAGCAGTACTTC.